The following is a TCR beta chain sequence with its context. Each CDR3 protein is one row after TCRdb ran MiXCR on the RT-PCR reads. In the table there are roughly 940,000 distinct CDR3 sequences, around 17% of which are singletons. This entry comes from a study of patients and donors after allogeneic stem cell transplantation. CDR3 length: 14 residues. CDR1 SGHTA and CDR2 FQGNSA come from the germline V gene. The ends were cut back, 5 bases at V and 0 bases at J, with 10 bases in the middle. Sample: blood, either unsorted or a sorted T cell fraction (not recorded which). The rearrangement joins TRBV7-2 to TRBJ1-1; no definite D call. The source of this sequence is a human donor who was either an allogeneic HSCT recipient or a stem cell or donor lymphocyte infusion donor (not recorded which). It is not recorded whose cells these are; they may come from a transplant donor. The CDR3 loop is CASSTRQMNTEAFF. The CDR3 bases are TGTGCCAGCAGCACCAGGCAAATGAACACTGAAGCTTTCTTT.